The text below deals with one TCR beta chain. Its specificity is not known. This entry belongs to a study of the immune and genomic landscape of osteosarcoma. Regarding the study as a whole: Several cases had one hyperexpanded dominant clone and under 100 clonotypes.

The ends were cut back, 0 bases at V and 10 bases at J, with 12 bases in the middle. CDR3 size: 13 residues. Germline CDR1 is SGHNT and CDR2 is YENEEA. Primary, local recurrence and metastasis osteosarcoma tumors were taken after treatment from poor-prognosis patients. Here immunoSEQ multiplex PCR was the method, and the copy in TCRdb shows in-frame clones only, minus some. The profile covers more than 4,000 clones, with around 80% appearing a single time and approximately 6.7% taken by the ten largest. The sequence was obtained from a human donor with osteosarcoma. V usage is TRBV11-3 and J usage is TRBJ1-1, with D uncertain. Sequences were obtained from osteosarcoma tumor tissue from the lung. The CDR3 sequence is CASSLDGGIGAFF. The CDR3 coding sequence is TGTGCCAGCAGCTTAGATGGAGGGATAGGAGCTTTCTTT. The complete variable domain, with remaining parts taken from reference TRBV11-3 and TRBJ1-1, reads EAGVVQSPRYKIIEKKQPVAFWCNPISGHNTLYWYLQNLGQGPELLIRYENEEAVDDSQLPKDRFSAERLKGVDSTLKIQPAELGDSAVYLCASSLDGGIGAFFGQGTRLTVV.